This paragraph reports one T cell receptor (beta chain). Its antigen is undetermined. The data were taken from a study of identifying expanded T cells in peripheral blood. Study-wide results and limits: Across healthy donors, higher total template counts meant significantly greater approximately 2-week count variance.

With 0 bases clipped from V and 7 bases from J, the junction kept 9 bases outside the gene matches. Germline CDR1 and CDR2: LGHNA and YSLEER. This CDR3 region has 16 residues. Method: immunoSEQ multiplex PCR; TCRdb's copy keeps in-frame clones and lacks some. The sample lists about 58,000 clones; roughly 87% were seen once. The TCR sequence derives from a person aged 18 to 75 in good health. The chain links TRBV4-3 to TRBJ2-7; 10 bases line up with TRBD2. Input material: blood. CDR3 sequence: CASSQETTGLAREQYF. The CDR3 DNA reads as TGCGCCAGCAGCCAAGAGACGACGGGACTAGCGCGTGAGCAGTACTTC.